This TCR beta chain comes out of a study of control samples from healthy donors and cancer patients. The assay was immunoSEQ multiplex PCR, and TCRdb's table has in-frame clones only and misses some. Among approximately 100,000 clones, around nine tenths were seen once, and the ten largest hold approximately 3%. The germline V gene has CDR1 SGHTA and CDR2 FQGNSA. This CDR3 contains 14 residues. V was pared by 0 bases and J by 8 bases, with 10 bases between. The chain recombines TRBV7-2 with TRBJ1-4, with TRBD1 as a possible D gene (5 bases). The TCR sequence derives from a human donor in good health. The donor label of this sample is uncertain. Sequenced: blood. CDR3 DNA sequence: TGTGCCAGCAGCTTAGCCACAGGCGTCGAAAAACTGTTTTTT. This gives the protein CASSLATGVEKLFF. Complete variable domain (other parts from reference TRBV7-2 and TRBJ1-4): GAGVSQSPSNKVTEKGKDVELRCDPISGHTALYWYRQSLGQGLEFLIYFQGNSAPDKSGLPSDRFSAERTGGSVSTLTIQRTQQEDSAVYLCASSLATGVEKLFFGSGTQLSVL.